A selection of T cell receptor beta chains follows, all from one sample in a study of blood T cells in healthy people across ages. Each CDR3 protein gets one entry after TCRdb re-called the 5' RACE reads with MiXCR. This sample has about 970,000 distinct CDR3 sequences, with about 53% found just once. The sample was blood. Receptor source: a woman aged 60 to 75 in good health. The CDR3 runs from the conserved cysteine through the conserved F or W. The D gene is left open where the match is weak. Where a row states a size, it is once, few, many or the class of an expanded clone; other rows omit it.

J,V,length,D,size,DNA,CDR3
TRBJ2-5,TRBV9,13,TRBD1,few,TGTGCCAGCAGCATGGAAGGGGGCAGTGAGCAGTACTTC,CASSMEGGSEQYF
TRBJ2-5,TRBV29-1,10,NA,NA,TGCAGCGCCGACCAGGGGACCCAGTACTTC,CSADQGTQYF
TRBJ2-1,TRBV5-1,13,TRBD2,NA,TGCGCCAGCCGACTAGCAGAGTACAATGAGCAGTTCTTC,CASRLAEYNEQFF
TRBJ2-1,TRBV3-1,16,NA,NA,TGTGCCAGCAGCCAAACTGGGGGTAGCGGCTACAATGAGCAGTTCTTC,CASSQTGGSGYNEQFF
TRBJ2-1,TRBV28,15,TRBD2,few,TGTGCCAGCAGGGTTAGCGGGAGAAAAGGGAATGAGCAGTTCTTC,CASRVSGRKGNEQFF
TRBJ1-1,TRBV4-2,15,NA,NA,TGTGCCAGCAGCCCCCCATATACCAAGAACACTGAAGCTTTCTTT,CASSPPYTKNTEAFF
TRBJ2-7,TRBV6-6,14,NA,many,TGTGCCAGCAGAACACAGGGGACTTCCTACGAGCAGTACTTC,CASRTQGTSYEQYF
TRBJ2-4,TRBV29-1,12,NA,NA,TGCAGCGTTGTAGTAAGCTTTAACATTCAGTACTTC,CSVVVSFNIQYF
TRBJ2-7,TRBV7-6,13,NA,few,TGTGCCAGCAGCTTAAATTCAGCGAGCGAGCAGTACTTC,CASSLNSASEQYF
TRBJ2-5,TRBV2,11,NA,many,TGTGCCAGCAGCGCCGAAGAGACCCAGTACTTC,CASSAEETQYF
TRBJ2-7,TRBV27,13,TRBD2,NA,TGTGCCGGCAGCCCTACTAGCGCAGGCGAGCAGTACTTC,CAGSPTSAGEQYF
TRBJ2-7,TRBV12-3/TRBV12-4,13,NA,few,TGTGCCAGCAGTTTAGGGCATCGCTACGAGCAGTACTTC,CASSLGHRYEQYF
TRBJ2-1,TRBV2,16,TRBD2,NA,TGTGCCAGCAGGAAAACCGGGACTAGCGGATTCAATGAGCAGTTCTTC,CASRKTGTSGFNEQFF
TRBJ1-4,TRBV4-1,16,NA,NA,TGCGCCAGCAGCCAAGATCGGGGAACCACTAATGAAAAACTGTTTTTT,CASSQDRGTTNEKLFF
TRBJ2-7,TRBV7-2,17,NA,NA,TGTGCCAGCAGCTTAGCTACCGGGACACTCTATACCTACGAGCAGTACTTC,CASSLATGTLYTYEQYF
TRBJ2-7,TRBV10-3,16,TRBD1,NA,TGTGCCATCAGTGATCGAGACAGGGGGCGCGACTACGAGCAGTACTTC,CAISDRDRGRDYEQYF
TRBJ2-5,TRBV12-3/TRBV12-4,16,NA,NA,TGTGCCTCTTTTCAAAGCGGGTACATTACAAGAGAGACCCAGTACTTC,CASFQSGYITRETQYF
TRBJ2-3,TRBV29-1,13,NA,NA,TGCAGCGCCTCCCTTTCGGGGTCAGATACGCAGTATTTT,CSASLSGSDTQYF
TRBJ2-7,TRBV5-1,21,TRBD1,many,TGCGCCAGCAGCTTGGGCAAGATTAAATCGACAGGGGGTTCTTTTACCTACGAGCAGTACTTC,CASSLGKIKSTGGSFTYEQYF
TRBJ1-2,TRBV2,16,NA,NA,TGTGCCAGCAGTGAAAGGGGACGGGGGCCTAACTATGGCTACACCTTC,CASSERGRGPNYGYTF
TRBJ2-1,TRBV7-9,20,TRBD2,NA,TGTGCCAGCAGCTTAGGGCACTTGCGGGAGGGCATGAGCTCCTACAATGAGCAGTTCTTC,CASSLGHLREGMSSYNEQFF
TRBJ2-1,TRBV20-1,14,NA,NA,TGCAGTGCTAGAGATGCAGGCGCCTACAATAAGCAGTTCTTC,CSARDAGAYNKQFF
TRBJ2-5,TRBV20-1,13,NA,NA,TGCAGTGCTAGAGAATCACAACAAGAGACCCAGTACTTC,CSARESQQETQYF
TRBJ2-7,TRBV28,12,TRBD2,few,TGTGCGGGGGGGACGTACTCCTACGAGCAGTACTTC,CAGGTYSYEQYF
TRBJ2-7,TRBV3-1,17,TRBD2,NA,TGTGCCAGCAGCCTTGGACTAGCGGGAGTGGGGATCTACGAGCAGTACTTC,CASSLGLAGVGIYEQYF
TRBJ2-1,TRBV7-2,13,NA,NA,TGTGCCAGCAGCTGGGGAGTCAACAATGAGCAGTTCTTC,CASSWGVNNEQFF
TRBJ2-1,TRBV3-1,14,NA,NA,TGTGCCAGCAGCCAAACAGTTTCCTACAATGAGCAGTTCTTC,CASSQTVSYNEQFF
TRBJ2-7,TRBV27,16,TRBD1,few,TGTGCCAGCAGTTCTCCACGACAGGGTAAAGCCTACGAGCAGTACTTC,CASSSPRQGKAYEQYF
TRBJ1-2,TRBV28,15,TRBD1,few,TGTGCCAGCCTACGAGGGGGCCCAAGTAACTATGGCTACACCTTC,CASLRGGPSNYGYTF
TRBJ2-3,TRBV20-1,15,TRBD2,few,TGCAGTGCATGGACTAGCGGGAGGTCCACAGATACGCAGTATTTT,CSAWTSGRSTDTQYF
TRBJ1-4,TRBV3-1,16,TRBD1,NA,TGTGCCAGCAGCAGGGACAGGGCTTCATATGATGAAAAACTGTTTTTT,CASSRDRASYDEKLFF
TRBJ2-7,TRBV27,13,NA,NA,TGTGCCAGCAGTGTTGGTGGCAACTACGAGCAGTACTTC,CASSVGGNYEQYF
TRBJ2-7,TRBV7-6,14,NA,few,TGTGCCAGCAGCCTAGACGTCCTTACCTACGAGCAGTACTTC,CASSLDVLTYEQYF
TRBJ2-1,TRBV29-1,14,NA,NA,TGCAGCGTCCAACGGGGGACCCATGGCAATGAGCAGTTCTTC,CSVQRGTHGNEQFF
TRBJ2-2,TRBV24-1,15,NA,NA,TGTGCCACCAGCCGTTATAATGAGAACACCGGGGAGCTGTTTTTT,CATSRYNENTGELFF
TRBJ1-2,TRBV11-2,14,TRBD1,NA,TGTGCCAGCAGCTTAACGACAGGGAGAGTTGGCTACACCTTC,CASSLTTGRVGYTF
TRBJ2-5,TRBV15,14,NA,NA,TGTGCCACCAGCAGAGAGGGGGTAAACAATGAGCAGTACTTC,CATSREGVNNEQYF
TRBJ2-7,TRBV12-3/TRBV12-4,17,TRBD1,few,TGTGCCAGCAGTTTAGCGCTTTTAAAGACAGGGGCCTACGAGCAGTACTTC,CASSLALLKTGAYEQYF
TRBJ2-7,TRBV28,12,NA,NA,TGTGCCAGTTGGGCGGGACAGAACGAGCAGTACTTC,CASWAGQNEQYF
TRBJ2-3,TRBV4-1,14,NA,NA,TGCGCCAGCAGCCAAGATGGATATGGGGATACGCAGTATTTT,CASSQDGYGDTQYF
TRBJ2-2,TRBV6-1,13,NA,NA,TGTGCCAGCAGTACATCAAGGGCCGGGGAGCTGTTTTTT,CASSTSRAGELFF
TRBJ2-1,TRBV4-3,15,NA,NA,TGCGCCAGCAGCCAAGTGGCAACCGAGTCCAATGAGCAGTTCTTC,CASSQVATESNEQFF
TRBJ1-4,TRBV15,15,NA,NA,TGTGCCACCAGCAGAGAAGAAGGTCCTACTGAAAAACTGTTTTTT,CATSREEGPTEKLFF
TRBJ2-3,TRBV6-6,14,NA,few,TGTGCCAGCACTAGAGAAGGGGGCACAGATACGCAGTATTTT,CASTREGGTDTQYF
TRBJ2-7,TRBV5-1,14,TRBD1,NA,TGCGCCAGCAGCCCACAGGGGATGGGTGGCGAGCAGTACTTC,CASSPQGMGGEQYF
TRBJ1-4,TRBV12-3/TRBV12-4,15,NA,NA,TGTGCCAGCAGCCCTATCGGTAGCCCGAAGGAAAAACTGTTTTTT,CASSPIGSPKEKLFF
TRBJ2-1,TRBV9,15,TRBD2,few,TGTGCCAGCAGCGCTCGCGGGGGCTCCTACAATGAGCAGTTCTTC,CASSARGGSYNEQFF
TRBJ1-5,TRBV4-1,14,TRBD1,few,TGCGCCAGCGGGACAGAGGTTGAAGATCAGCCCCAGCATTTT,CASGTEVEDQPQHF
TRBJ2-7,TRBV6-5,13,TRBD2,NA,TGTGCCAGCAGGCAGCGGGAGCCCTACGAGCAGTACTTC,CASRQREPYEQYF
TRBJ2-3,TRBV5-1,15,NA,NA,TGCGCCAGCAGCTTGTTCGGGAGTACGACAGATACGCAGTATTTT,CASSLFGSTTDTQYF
TRBJ2-5,TRBV4-1,15,TRBD1,NA,TGCGCCAGCAGCCAGTGGGACAGTTTCCAAGAGACCCAGTACTTC,CASSQWDSFQETQYF
TRBJ2-7,TRBV24-1,13,NA,few,TGTGCCACCAGTGATGCGTACGAATACGAGCAGTACTTC,CATSDAYEYEQYF
TRBJ2-1,TRBV7-9,15,NA,few,TGTGCCAGCAGCCCCCCCCAGTCGATATACAATGAGCAGTTCTTC,CASSPPQSIYNEQFF
TRBJ1-2,TRBV4-1,14,TRBD1,NA,TGCGCCAGCAGCCAAGATCAGGGGGTCTATGGCTACACCTTC,CASSQDQGVYGYTF
TRBJ2-6,TRBV7-9,19,TRBD1,NA,TGTGCCAGCAGCTTAGGCCCGGGACAGACCCTCTCTGGGGCCAACGTCCTGACTTTC,CASSLGPGQTLSGANVLTF
TRBJ2-7,TRBV24-1,16,NA,NA,TGTGCCACCAGTGATTTTGGGGGGGCCGTATACTGCGAGCAGTACTTC,CATSDFGGAVYCEQYF
TRBJ1-5,TRBV29-1,12,NA,NA,TGCAGCGTTGGACACAGCAATCAGCCCCAGCATTTT,CSVGHSNQPQHF
TRBJ1-1,TRBV12-3/TRBV12-4,16,TRBD1,NA,TGTGCCAGCAGGACCGGGACAGGGAGGGATGACACTGAAGCTTTCTTT,CASRTGTGRDDTEAFF
TRBJ1-4,TRBV6-5,15,TRBD1,NA,TGTGCCAGCAGTTACGCCGGGACAGGGACTGAAAAACTGTTTTTT,CASSYAGTGTEKLFF
TRBJ1-1,TRBV6-5,16,NA,NA,TGTGCCAGCAGTTACCAAGTGGGACGGAAGAACACTGAAGCTTTCTTT,CASSYQVGRKNTEAFF